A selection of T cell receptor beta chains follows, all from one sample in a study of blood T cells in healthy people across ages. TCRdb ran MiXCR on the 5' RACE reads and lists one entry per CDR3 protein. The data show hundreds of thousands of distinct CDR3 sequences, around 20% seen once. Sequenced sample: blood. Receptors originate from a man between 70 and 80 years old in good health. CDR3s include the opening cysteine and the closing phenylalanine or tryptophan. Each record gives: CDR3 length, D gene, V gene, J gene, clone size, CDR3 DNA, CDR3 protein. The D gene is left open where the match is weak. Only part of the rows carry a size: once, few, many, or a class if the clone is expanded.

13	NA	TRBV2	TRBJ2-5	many	TGTGCCAGCAAGAGAGGGGAACAAGAGACCCAGTACTTC	CASKRGEQETQYF
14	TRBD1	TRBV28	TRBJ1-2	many	TGTGCCAGCAGCCCCGGGACAGAATTTTATGGCTACACCTTC	CASSPGTEFYGYTF
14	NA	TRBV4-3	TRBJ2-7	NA	TGCGCCAGCAGCCAAGATCTTCGGACCTACGAGCAGTACTTC	CASSQDLRTYEQYF
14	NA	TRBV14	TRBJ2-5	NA	TGTGCCAGCAGCCGGGAGCTAGCCGGAGAGACCCAGTACTTC	CASSRELAGETQYF
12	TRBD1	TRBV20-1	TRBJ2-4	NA	TGCAGTGCTAGAGGGGACAGGGGGCGTCAGTACTTC	CSARGDRGRQYF
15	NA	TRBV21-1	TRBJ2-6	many	TGTGCCAGCAGCAACACAGGCTCTGGGGCCAACGTCCTGACTTTC	CASSNTGSGANVLTF
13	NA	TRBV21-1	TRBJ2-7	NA	TGTGCCAGCAGCAAAAGCCCCGCGGGCGAGCAGTACTTC	CASSKSPAGEQYF
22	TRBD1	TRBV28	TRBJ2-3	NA	TGTGCCAGCAGTTTGGGCCCAACCGGACAGGGTGAATCACTTGTGGTAACAGATACGCAGTATTTT	CASSLGPTGQGESLVVTDTQYF
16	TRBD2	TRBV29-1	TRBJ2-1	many	TGCAGCGTTGAGCTGCTATCCGGGACTAGATCCAATGAGCAGTTCTTC	CSVELLSGTRSNEQFF
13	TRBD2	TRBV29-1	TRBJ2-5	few	TGCAGCGTTGAAGATGGGGGATCGGGAGGTCCGTTCTTC	CSVEDGGSGGPFF
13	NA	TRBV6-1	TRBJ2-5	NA	TGTGCCTGCCTGTCTCGGGACCAAGAGACCCAGTACTTC	CACLSRDQETQYF
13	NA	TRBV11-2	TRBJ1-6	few	TGTGCCAGCAGCTTAGATCTCGTGTCACCCCTCCACTTT	CASSLDLVSPLHF
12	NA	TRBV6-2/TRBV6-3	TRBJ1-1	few	TGTGCCAGCACCCGAATGAACACTGAAGCTTTCTTT	CASTRMNTEAFF
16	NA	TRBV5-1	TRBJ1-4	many	TGCGCCAGCAGCTTGGCCTGGCCAGCAACTAATGAAAAACTGTTTTTT	CASSLAWPATNEKLFF
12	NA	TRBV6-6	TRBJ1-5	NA	TGTGCCAGCGGCACACTCAATCAGCCCCAGCATTTT	CASGTLNQPQHF
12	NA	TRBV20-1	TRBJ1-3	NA	TGCAGTGCTAAGAAGAGGACGGACACCATATATTTT	CSAKKRTDTIYF
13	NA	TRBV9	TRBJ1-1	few	TGTGCCAGCAGCCTTCCGCCACACACTGAAGCTTTCTTT	CASSLPPHTEAFF
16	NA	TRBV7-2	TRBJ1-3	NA	TGTGCCAGCAGCTTAGTTCGCGGCGGCTCTGGAAACACCATATATTTT	CASSLVRGGSGNTIYF
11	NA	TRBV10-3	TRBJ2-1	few	TGTGCCATCAGTGAATCGGCGGAGCAGTTCTTC	CAISESAEQFF
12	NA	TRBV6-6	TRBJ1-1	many	TGTGCCAGCAGTTATCGGGCCACTGAAGCTTTCTTT	CASSYRATEAFF
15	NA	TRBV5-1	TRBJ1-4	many	TGCGCCAGCAGCTTGGATAGACGGGGGGATGAAAAACTGTTTTTT	CASSLDRRGDEKLFF
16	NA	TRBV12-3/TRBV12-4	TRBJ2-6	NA	TGTGCCAGCACCTTGAGTTTGGGCACTGGGGCCAACGTCCTGACTTTC	CASTLSLGTGANVLTF
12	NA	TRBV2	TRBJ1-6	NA	TGTGCCAGCAGTGAGGTCAAATCACCCCTCCACTTT	CASSEVKSPLHF
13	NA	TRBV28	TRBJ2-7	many	TGTGCCAGCAGACCCGGCTCTTCCTACGAGCAGTACTTC	CASRPGSSYEQYF
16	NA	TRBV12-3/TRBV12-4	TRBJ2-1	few	TGTGCCAGCAGTGGAGAAAGCAGAACCTCCTACAATGAGCAGTTCTTC	CASSGESRTSYNEQFF
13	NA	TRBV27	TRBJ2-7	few	TGTGCCAGCAGTTTCGGACAGAACTACGAGCAGTACTTC	CASSFGQNYEQYF
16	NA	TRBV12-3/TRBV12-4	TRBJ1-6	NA	TGTGCCAGCAGTGCTTGGACAGTCACCTATAATTCACCCCTCCACTTT	CASSAWTVTYNSPLHF
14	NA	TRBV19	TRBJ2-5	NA	TGTGCCAGTAGTATAGCTGGCAGGGCAGAGACCCAGTACTTC	CASSIAGRAETQYF
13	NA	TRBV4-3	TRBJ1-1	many	TGCGCCAGCAGCCAAGACAGGGAGGATGAAGCTTTCTTT	CASSQDREDEAFF
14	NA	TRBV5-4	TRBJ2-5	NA	TGTGCCAGCAGCCCAGAAGGGGGAATGGAGACCCAGTACTTC	CASSPEGGMETQYF
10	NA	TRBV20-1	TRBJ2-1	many	TGCAGTGCTAGAAGTTTCGAGCAGTTCTTC	CSARSFEQFF
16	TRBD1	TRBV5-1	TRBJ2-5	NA	TGCGCCAGCAGATCGGATGGGACAGGGGGCCAAGAGACCCAGTACTTC	CASRSDGTGGQETQYF
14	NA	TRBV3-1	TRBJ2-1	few	TGTGCCAGCAGCCAACAGGGATCCGACAATGAGCAGTTCTTC	CASSQQGSDNEQFF
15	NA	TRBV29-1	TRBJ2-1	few	TGCGGCGTTGACCCCGGAGTTAGCTCCTACAATGAGCAGTTCTTC	CGVDPGVSSYNEQFF
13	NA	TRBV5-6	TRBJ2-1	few	TGTGCCAGCAGCTTGGGTCAGGCCAATGAGCAGTTCTTC	CASSLGQANEQFF
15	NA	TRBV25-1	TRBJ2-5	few	TGTGCCAGCAGTGAATATTACGGTTTACAAGAGACCCAGTACTTC	CASSEYYGLQETQYF
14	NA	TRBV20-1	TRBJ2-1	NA	TGCAGTGCTAACTATGCGAGCTCCTACAATGAGCAGTTCTTC	CSANYASSYNEQFF
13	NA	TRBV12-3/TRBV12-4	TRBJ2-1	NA	TGTGCCAGCAGTTTAAACTTGGTGAATGAGCAGTTCTTC	CASSLNLVNEQFF
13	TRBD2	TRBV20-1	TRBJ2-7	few	TGCAGTGCCCGTTCGGGGGGGCGCTTCGAGCAGTACTTC	CSARSGGRFEQYF
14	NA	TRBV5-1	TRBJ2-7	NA	TGCGCCAGCAGCTTAGACCAGCGGACCTACGAGCAGTACTTC	CASSLDQRTYEQYF
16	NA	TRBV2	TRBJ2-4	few	TGTGCCAGCAGTGAATTTGTCCTTTTAGCCAAAAACATTCAGTACTTC	CASSEFVLLAKNIQYF
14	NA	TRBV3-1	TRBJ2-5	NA	TGTGCCAGCAGCCAAGCGGCCGGACAAGAGACCCAGTACTTC	CASSQAAGQETQYF
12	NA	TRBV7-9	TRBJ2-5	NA	TGTGCCAGCAGCTTAGATGGTCCGTGGGGGTACTTC	CASSLDGPWGYF
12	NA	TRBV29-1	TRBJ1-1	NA	TGCAGCGTTGAAATGGGACACCCTGAAGCTTTCTTT	CSVEMGHPEAFF
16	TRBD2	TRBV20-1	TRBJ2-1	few	TGCAGTGCTAGAGATCTTACTAGCGGGTCTTACAATGAGCAGTTCTTC	CSARDLTSGSYNEQFF
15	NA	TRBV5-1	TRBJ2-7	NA	TGCGCCAGCAGCCACGGGCTCAGGGGCAACTACGAGCAGTACTTC	CASSHGLRGNYEQYF
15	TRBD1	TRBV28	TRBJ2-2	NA	TGCGCCAGCAGTGAACGGACAGGGCGAACCGGGGAGCTGTTTTTT	CASSERTGRTGELFF
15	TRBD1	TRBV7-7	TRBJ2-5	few	TGTGCTAGCAGCGCTGAGACAGGGGTCCAAGAGACCCAGTACTTC	CASSAETGVQETQYF
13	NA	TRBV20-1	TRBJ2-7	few	TGCAGTGCGAGATCACTAGTAGGGTACGAGCAGTACTTC	CSARSLVGYEQYF
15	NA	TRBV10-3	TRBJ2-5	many	TGTGCCATCAGCCCCGGGACCCGAAGCCAAGAGACCCAGTACTTC	CAISPGTRSQETQYF
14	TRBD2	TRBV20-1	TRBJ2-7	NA	TGCAGTGCAACTAAGACTAGCGGTCTCTACGAGCAGTACTTC	CSATKTSGLYEQYF
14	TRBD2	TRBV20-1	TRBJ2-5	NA	TGCAGTGCCCCCCTAGCGGGAGGGCTGGAGACCCAGTACTTC	CSAPLAGGLETQYF
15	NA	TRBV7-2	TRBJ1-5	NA	TGTGCCAGCAGCTTAGCCGGGGTGACAGATCAGCCCCAGCATTTT	CASSLAGVTDQPQHF
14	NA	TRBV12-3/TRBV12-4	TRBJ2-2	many	TGTGCCAGCGGCCGGACAACGTACACCGGGGAGCTGTTTTTT	CASGRTTYTGELFF
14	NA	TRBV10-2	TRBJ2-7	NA	TGCGCCAGCCTCGCTCGACCCGACAGCTACGAGCAGTACTTC	CASLARPDSYEQYF